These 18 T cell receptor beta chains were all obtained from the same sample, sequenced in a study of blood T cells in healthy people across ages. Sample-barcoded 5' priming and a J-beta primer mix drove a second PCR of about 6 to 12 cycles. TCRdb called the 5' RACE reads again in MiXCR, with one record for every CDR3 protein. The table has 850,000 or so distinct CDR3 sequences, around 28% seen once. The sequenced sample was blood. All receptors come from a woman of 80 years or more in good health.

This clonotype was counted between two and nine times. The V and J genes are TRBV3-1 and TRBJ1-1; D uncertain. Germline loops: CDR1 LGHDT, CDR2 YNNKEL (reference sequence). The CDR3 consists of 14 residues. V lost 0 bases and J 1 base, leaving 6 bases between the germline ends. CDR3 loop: CASSQESENTEAFF. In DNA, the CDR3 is TGTGCCAGCAGCCAAGAATCCGAGAACACTGAAGCTTTCTTT.

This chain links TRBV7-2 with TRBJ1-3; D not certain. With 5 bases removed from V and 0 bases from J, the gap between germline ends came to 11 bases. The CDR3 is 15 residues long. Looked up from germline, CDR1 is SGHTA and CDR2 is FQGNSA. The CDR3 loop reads CASSAGLASGNTIYF. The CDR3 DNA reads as TGTGCCAGCAGCGCCGGACTTGCCTCTGGAAACACCATATATTTT.

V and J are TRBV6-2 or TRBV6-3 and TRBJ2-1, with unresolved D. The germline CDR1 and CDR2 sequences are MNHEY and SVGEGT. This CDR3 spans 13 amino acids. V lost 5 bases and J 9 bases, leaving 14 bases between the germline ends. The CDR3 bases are TGTGCCAGCAGTGCAAACGACCGCACTGAGCAGTTCTTC. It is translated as CASSANDRTEQFF.

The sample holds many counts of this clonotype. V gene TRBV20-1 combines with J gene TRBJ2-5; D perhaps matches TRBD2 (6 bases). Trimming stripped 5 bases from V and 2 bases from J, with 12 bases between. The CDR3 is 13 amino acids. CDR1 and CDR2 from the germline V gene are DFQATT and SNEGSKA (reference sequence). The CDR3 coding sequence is TGCAGTGCTGGGGGACTGACACAAGAGACCCAGTACTTC. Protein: CSAGGLTQETQYF.

In DNA, the CDR3 is TGTGCCAGCAGTTTTGGGGGGGCAGCAGATGTGCAGTATTTT. Protein sequence: CASSFGGAADVQYF. The rearrangement links TRBV12-3 or TRBV12-4 to TRBJ2-3; weak D call: TRBD2 (7 bases). V was trimmed by 3 bases and J by 11 bases, leaving 18 bases between them. CDR3 size: 14 residues.

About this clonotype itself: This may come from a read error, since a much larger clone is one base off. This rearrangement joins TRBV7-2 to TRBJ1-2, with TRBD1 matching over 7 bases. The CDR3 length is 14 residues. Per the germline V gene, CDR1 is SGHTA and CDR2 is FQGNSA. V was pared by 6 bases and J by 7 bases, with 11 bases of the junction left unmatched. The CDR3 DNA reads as TGTGCCAGCAGTAGAGGGTCCCAGGGGGTTGGCTACACCTTC. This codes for CASSRGSQGVGYTF.

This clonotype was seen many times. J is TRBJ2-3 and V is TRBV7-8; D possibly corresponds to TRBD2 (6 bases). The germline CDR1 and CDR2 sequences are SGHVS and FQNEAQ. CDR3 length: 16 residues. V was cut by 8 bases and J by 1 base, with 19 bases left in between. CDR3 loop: CASSPEGRGGTDTQYF. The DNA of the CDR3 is TGTGCCAGCTCCCCCGAGGGGCGCGGGGGCACAGATACGCAGTATTTT.

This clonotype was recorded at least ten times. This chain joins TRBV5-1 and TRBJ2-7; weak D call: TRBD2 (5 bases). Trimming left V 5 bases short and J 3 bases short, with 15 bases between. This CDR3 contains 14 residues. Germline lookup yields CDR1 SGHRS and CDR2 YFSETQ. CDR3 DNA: TGCGCCAGCAGTCCACGGGGTATCGACTACGAGCAGTACTTC. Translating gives CASSPRGIDYEQYF.

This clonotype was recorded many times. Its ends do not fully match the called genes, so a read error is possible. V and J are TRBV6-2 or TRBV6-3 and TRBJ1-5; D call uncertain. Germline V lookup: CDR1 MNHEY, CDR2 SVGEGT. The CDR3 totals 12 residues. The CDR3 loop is CASSYPSRPEHF. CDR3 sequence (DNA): TGTGCCAGCAGTTACCCGAGCAGGCCCGAGCATTTT.

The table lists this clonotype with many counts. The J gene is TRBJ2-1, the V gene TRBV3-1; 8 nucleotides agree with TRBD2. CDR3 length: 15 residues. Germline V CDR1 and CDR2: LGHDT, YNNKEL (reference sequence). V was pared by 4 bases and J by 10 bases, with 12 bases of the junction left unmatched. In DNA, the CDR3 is TGTGCCAGCAGCCCCCGACGGGGGGGCCAGGGCGAGCAGTTCTTC. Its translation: CASSPRRGGQGEQFF.

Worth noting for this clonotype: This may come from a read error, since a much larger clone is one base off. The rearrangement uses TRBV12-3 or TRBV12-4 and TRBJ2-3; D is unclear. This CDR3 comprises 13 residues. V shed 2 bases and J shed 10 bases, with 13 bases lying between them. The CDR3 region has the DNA TGTGCCAGCAGTTTATCCAGCGCTGATGCGCAGTATTTT. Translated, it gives CASSLSSADAQYF.

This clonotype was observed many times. CDR3 residues: CASSPLRVGADTQYF. The CDR3 coding sequence is TGTGCCAGCAGCCCCCTCAGGGTGGGGGCAGATACGCAGTATTTT. This chain connects TRBV6-2 or TRBV6-3 to TRBJ2-3, with D possibly called TRBD1 or TRBD2 (5 bases each). Trimming shortened V by 6 bases and J by 4 bases, and 17 bases separated the two germline ends. Looked up from germline, CDR1 is MNHEY and CDR2 is SVGEGT. The CDR3 sequence is 15 residues long.

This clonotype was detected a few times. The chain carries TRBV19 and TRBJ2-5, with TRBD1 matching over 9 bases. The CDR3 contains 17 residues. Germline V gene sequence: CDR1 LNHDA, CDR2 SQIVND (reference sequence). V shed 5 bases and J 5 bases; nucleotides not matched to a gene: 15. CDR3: CASSASRDRVGGETQYF. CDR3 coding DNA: TGTGCCAGTAGTGCTTCCCGGGACAGGGTTGGCGGGGAGACCCAGTACTTC.

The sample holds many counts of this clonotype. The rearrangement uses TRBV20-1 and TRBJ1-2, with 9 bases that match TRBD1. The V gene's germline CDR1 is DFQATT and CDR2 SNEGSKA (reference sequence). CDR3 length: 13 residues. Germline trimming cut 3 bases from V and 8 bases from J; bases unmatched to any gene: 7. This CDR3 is CSARGGTGSGYTF. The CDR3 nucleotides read TGCAGTGCTAGGGGAGGGACAGGGAGCGGCTACACCTTC.

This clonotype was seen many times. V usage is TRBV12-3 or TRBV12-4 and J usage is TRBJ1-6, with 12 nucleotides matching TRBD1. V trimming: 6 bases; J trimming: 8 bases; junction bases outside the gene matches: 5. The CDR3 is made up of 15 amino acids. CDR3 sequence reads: CASRTGQGAYSPLHF. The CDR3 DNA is TGTGCCAGCAGGACGGGACAGGGGGCTTATTCACCCCTCCACTTT.

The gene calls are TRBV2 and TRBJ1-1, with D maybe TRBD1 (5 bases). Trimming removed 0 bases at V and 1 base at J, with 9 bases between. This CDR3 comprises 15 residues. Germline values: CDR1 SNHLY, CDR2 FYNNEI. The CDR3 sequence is CASSEALGGNTEAFF. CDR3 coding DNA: TGTGCCAGCAGTGAAGCGCTGGGGGGGAACACTGAAGCTTTCTTT.

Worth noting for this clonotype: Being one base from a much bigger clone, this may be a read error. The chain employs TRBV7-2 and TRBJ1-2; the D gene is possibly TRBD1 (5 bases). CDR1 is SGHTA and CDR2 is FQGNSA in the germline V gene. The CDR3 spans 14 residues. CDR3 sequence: CGSSLGPGIYGYTF. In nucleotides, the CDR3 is TGTGGCAGCAGCTTAGGTCCAGGGATCTATGGCTACACCTTC.

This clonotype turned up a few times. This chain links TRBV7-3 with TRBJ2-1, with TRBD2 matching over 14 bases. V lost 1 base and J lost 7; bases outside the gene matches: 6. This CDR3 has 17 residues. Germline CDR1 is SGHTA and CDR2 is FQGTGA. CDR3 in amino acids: CASSLRTSGGSRNEQFF. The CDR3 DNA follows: TGTGCCAGCAGCTTAAGGACTAGCGGGGGGAGTAGGAATGAGCAGTTCTTC.